This is a list of T cell receptor beta chains from one sample in a study of blood T cell repertoires in COVID-19. Produced via immunoSEQ multiplex PCR; TCRdb's table is partial and in-frame only. The data hold more than 300,000 clones, with around nine tenths observed a single time. Specimen: PBMCs or T cells enriched from blood (not recorded which). The receptors originated from a young woman who had recovered from COVID-19. CDR3s include the opening cysteine and the closing phenylalanine or tryptophan. Each record gives: clone size, J gene, V gene, D gene, CDR3 DNA, CDR3 protein. D genes are given only for firm matches. Where a row states a size, it is once, few, many or the class of an expanded clone; other rows omit it.

>NA|TRBJ1-5|TRBV5-4|TRBD1
TGTGCCAGCAGCTTAAAACGCATAGGACAGGGGGTTTATAGCAATCAGCCCCAGCATTTT
CASSLKRIGQGVYSNQPQHF
>NA|TRBJ2-3|TRBV19|TRBD1
TGTGCCAGTAGTATGTGGGCGACAGGGGCAGATACGCAGTATTTT
CASSMWATGADTQYF
>NA|TRBJ2-5|TRBV19|NA
TGTGCCAGTAGTGACGCGGGTTGGGAGACCCAGTACTTC
CASSDAGWETQYF
>NA|TRBJ1-1|TRBV24-1|NA
TGTGCCACCAGTGACCTGACATTGAACACTGAAGCTTTCTTT
CATSDLTLNTEAFF
>NA|TRBJ2-1|TRBV18|TRBD2
TGTGCCAGCTCACCAAAGCGGGGGACCTACAATGAGCAGTTCTTC
CASSPKRGTYNEQFF
>NA|TRBJ2-7|TRBV18|NA
TGTGCCAGCTCACCACGGGACCGTATCACAGGGAAGGGGGAGTACTTC
CASSPRDRITGKGEYF
>NA|TRBJ1-1|TRBV6-5|NA
TGTGCCAGCAGTTACGAGGGGGGGTACACTGAAGCTTTCTTT
CASSYEGGYTEAFF
>NA|TRBJ2-5|TRBV29-1|TRBD1
TGCAGCGTTGAGGAACGGGACAGCCGCTCTGAGACCCAGTACTTC
CSVEERDSRSETQYF
>NA|TRBJ2-1|TRBV19|TRBD2
TGTGCCAGTAGTATGGCGGGGGGGCACGATGAGCAGTTCTTC
CASSMAGGHDEQFF
>NA|TRBJ1-2|TRBV5-1|NA
TGCGCCAGCAGCCGGACAGAGACTAACTATGGCTACACCTTC
CASSRTETNYGYTF
>NA|TRBJ1-5|TRBV7-9|NA
TGTGCCAGCAGCTTAGGGGGTGGCAGGGGCAATCAGCCCCAGCATTTT
CASSLGGGRGNQPQHF
>NA|TRBJ1-6|TRBV2|NA
TGTGCCAGCAAGTTAGAGTATAATTCACCCCTCCACTTT
CASKLEYNSPLHF
>NA|TRBJ2-1|TRBV25-1|TRBD2
TGTGCCAGCAGTCGCCCCAGCGGGGGGGCCAATGAGCAGTTCTTC
CASSRPSGGANEQFF
>NA|TRBJ2-3|TRBV5-4|NA
TGTGCCAGCAGCTTGGAGGGGGTAGATACGCAGTATTTT
CASSLEGVDTQYF
>NA|TRBJ1-1|TRBV2|NA
TGTGCCAGCACCCCAGTGGGTGAGGAGGCTGAAGCTTTCTTT
CASTPVGEEAEAFF
>NA|TRBJ1-2|TRBV4-1|NA
TGCGCCAGCAGCCCCTCTCAGTACGGGGGGTCCAACTATGGCTACACCTTC
CASSPSQYGGSNYGYTF
>NA|TRBJ2-2|TRBV2|NA
TGTGCCAGCAGTCTGTTCCCGAACACCGGGGAGCTGTTTTTT
CASSLFPNTGELFF
>once|TRBJ2-2|TRBV3-1/TRBV3-2|NA
TGTGCCAGCAGCAAAGAAAGGGGGTTCGGCGGGGAGCTGTTTTTT
CASSKERGFGGELFF
>NA|TRBJ1-2|TRBV20-1|TRBD1
TGCAGTGCTAGTCGCTTCGGGACAGGGTATGGCTACACCTTC
CSASRFGTGYGYTF
>NA|TRBJ1-1|TRBV18|TRBD1
TGTGCCAGCTCACGATCTATCCGGGACAGGGGAATAACTGAAGCTTTCTTT
CASSRSIRDRGITEAFF
>NA|TRBJ2-7|TRBV7-2|TRBD1
TGTGCCAGCAGCGGAACAGGGGAATCCTACGAGCAGTACTTC
CASSGTGESYEQYF
>NA|TRBJ1-2|TRBV19|TRBD1
TGTGCCAGTAGTATATCTGGACAGGGGTCGCATGGCTACACCTTC
CASSISGQGSHGYTF
>once|TRBJ2-2|TRBV4-3|NA
TGCGCCAGCAGCCAAGATGGCCTCAACACCGGGGAGCTGTTTTTT
CASSQDGLNTGELFF